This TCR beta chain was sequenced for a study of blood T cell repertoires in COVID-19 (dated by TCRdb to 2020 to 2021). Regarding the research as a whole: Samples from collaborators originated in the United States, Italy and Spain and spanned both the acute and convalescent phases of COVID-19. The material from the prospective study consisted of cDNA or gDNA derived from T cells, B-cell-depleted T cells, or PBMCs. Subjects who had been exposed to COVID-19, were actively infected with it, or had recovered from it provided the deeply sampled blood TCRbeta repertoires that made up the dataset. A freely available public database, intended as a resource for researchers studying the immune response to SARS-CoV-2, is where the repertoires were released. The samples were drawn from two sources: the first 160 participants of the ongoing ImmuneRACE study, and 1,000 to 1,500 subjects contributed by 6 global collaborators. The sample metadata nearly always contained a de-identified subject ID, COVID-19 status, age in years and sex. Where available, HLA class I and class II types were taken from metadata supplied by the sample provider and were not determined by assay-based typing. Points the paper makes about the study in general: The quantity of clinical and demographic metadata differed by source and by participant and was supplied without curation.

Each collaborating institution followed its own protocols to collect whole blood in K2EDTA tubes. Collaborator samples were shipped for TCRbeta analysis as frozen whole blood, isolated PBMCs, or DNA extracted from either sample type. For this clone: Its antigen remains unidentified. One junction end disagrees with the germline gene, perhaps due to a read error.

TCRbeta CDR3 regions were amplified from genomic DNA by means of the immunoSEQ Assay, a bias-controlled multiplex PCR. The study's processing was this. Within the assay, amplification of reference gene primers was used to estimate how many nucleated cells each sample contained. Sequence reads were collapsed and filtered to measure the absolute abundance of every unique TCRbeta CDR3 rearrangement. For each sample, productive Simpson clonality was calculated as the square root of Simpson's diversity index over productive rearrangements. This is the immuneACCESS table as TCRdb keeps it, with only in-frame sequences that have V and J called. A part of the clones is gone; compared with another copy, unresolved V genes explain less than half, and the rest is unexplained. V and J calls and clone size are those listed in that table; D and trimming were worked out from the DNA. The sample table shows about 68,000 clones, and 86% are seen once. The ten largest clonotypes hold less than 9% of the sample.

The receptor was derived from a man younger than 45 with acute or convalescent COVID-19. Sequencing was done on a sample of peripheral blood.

In nucleotides, the sequence is TGCGCCAGCTCACCTCGAGGCTCAGTCGTGTCGCGAAATGAGCAGTTCTTC. Its protein is CASSPRGSVVSRNEQFF. The chain is encoded by TRBV18 joined to TRBJ2-1, with the identity of the D gene unclear. The CDR3 contains 17 residues, cysteine and phenylalanine counted. The kept DNA is CDR3 alone, 51 bases in frame from the first base. The germline V gene sets CDR1 to KGHSH and CDR2 to LQKENI.